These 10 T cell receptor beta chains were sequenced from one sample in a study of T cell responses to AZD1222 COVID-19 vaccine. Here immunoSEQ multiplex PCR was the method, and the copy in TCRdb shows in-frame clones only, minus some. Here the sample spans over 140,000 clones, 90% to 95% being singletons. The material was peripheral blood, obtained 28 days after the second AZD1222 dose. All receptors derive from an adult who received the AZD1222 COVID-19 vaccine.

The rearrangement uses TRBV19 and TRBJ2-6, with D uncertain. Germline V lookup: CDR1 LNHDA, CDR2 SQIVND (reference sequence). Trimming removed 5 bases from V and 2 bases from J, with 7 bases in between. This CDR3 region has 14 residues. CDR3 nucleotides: TGTGCCAGTAGTCGGCCAGCTGGGGCCAACGTCCTGACTTTC. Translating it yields CASSRPAGANVLTF.

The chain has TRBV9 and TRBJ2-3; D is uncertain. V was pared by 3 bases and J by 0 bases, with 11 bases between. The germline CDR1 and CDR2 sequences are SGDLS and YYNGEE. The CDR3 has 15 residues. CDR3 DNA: TGTGCCAGCAGCGCCCAAGACACTAGCACAGATACGCAGTATTTT. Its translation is CASSAQDTSTDTQYF.

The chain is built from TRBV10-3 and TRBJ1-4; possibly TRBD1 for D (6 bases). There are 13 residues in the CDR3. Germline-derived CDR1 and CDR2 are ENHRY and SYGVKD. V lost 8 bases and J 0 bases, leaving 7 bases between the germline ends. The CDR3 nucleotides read TGTGCCATCCAGGGGACAACTAATGAAAAACTGTTTTTT. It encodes CAIQGTTNEKLFF.

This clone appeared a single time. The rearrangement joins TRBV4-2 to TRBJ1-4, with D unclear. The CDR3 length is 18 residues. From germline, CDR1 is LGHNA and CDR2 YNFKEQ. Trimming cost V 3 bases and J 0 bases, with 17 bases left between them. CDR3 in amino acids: CASSQKTGSEATNEKLFF. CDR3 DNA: TGTGCCAGCAGCCAGAAGACGGGCAGCGAAGCAACTAATGAAAAACTGTTTTTT.

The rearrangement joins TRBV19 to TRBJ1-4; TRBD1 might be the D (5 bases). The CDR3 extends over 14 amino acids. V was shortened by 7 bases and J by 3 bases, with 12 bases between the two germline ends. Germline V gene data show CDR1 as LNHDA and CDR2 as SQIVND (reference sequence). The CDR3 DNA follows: TGTGCCAGTACCCCTGGGACGGCTAATGAAAAACTGTTTTTT. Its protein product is CASTPGTANEKLFF.

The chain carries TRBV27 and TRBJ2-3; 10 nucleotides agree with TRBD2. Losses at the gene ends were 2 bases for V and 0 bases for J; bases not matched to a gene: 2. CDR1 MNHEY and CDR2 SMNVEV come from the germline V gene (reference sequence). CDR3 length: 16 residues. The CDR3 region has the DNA TGTGCCAGCAGTTTAATAGCGGGGGGTAGCACAGATACGCAGTATTTT. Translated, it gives CASSLIAGGSTDTQYF.

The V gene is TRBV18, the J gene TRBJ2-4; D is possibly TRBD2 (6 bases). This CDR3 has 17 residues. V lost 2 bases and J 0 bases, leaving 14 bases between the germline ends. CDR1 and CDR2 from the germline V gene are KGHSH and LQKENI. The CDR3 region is CASSPGRSLLAKNIQYF. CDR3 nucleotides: TGTGCCAGCTCACCAGGGAGGAGCCTTCTAGCCAAAAACATTCAGTACTTC.

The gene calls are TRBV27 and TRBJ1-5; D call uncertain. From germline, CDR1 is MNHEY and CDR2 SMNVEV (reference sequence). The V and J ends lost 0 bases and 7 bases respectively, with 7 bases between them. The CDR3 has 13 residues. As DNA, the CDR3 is TGTGCCAGCAGTTTATCGACGGGACAGCCCCAGCATTTT. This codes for CASSLSTGQPQHF.

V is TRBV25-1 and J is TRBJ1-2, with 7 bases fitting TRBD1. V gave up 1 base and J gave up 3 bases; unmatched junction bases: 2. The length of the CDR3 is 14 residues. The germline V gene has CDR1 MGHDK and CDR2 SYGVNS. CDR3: CASSEFGQDYGYTF. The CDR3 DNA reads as TGTGCCAGCAGTGAATTCGGACAGGACTATGGCTACACCTTC.

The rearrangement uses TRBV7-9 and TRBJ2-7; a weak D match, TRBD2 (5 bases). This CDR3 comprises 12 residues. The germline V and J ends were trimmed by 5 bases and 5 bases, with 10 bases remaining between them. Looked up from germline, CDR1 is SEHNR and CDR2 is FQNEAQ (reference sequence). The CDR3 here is CASSQNGDEQYF. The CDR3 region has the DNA TGTGCCAGCAGCCAAAACGGGGACGAGCAGTACTTC.